The 17 T cell receptor beta chains presented below share a single source sample, sequenced in a study of blood T cell repertoires in COVID-19. Sequenced by immunoSEQ multiplex PCR; TCRdb stores in-frame clones only, minus some. The table lists a few hundred thousand clones, roughly 85% of them singletons. Sequenced: PBMCs or T cells enriched from blood (not recorded which). The receptors were gathered from a woman aged 50 to 60 who had recovered from COVID-19.

V gene TRBV7-2 combines with J gene TRBJ1-1; the D is unclear. CDR1 is SGHTA, CDR2 FQGNSA, per germline. V lost 5 bases to trimming and J lost 4 bases, with 17 bases between them. The CDR3 length is 15 residues. The CDR3, as DNA: TGTGCCAGCAGCCCGAGACTGTTGTTGAGCACTGAAGCTTTCTTT. Translation: CASSPRLLLSTEAFF.

This sequence joins TRBV21-1 and TRBJ2-3; TRBD1, the D gene given by the table, was not confirmed from the DNA. TRBV21-1 is a pseudogene segment. This CDR3 contains 17 residues. CDR3 region: CAGEIQGTDPCTDTQYF. The CDR3 DNA reads as TGTGCCGGAGAAATACAGGGGACCGACCCGTGCACAGATACGCAGTATTTT.

The chain recombines TRBV13 with TRBJ2-3, with D uncertain. V lost 3 bases, J lost 0 bases, and 7 bases lay in between. The CDR3 length is 14 residues. Germline V gene lookup returns CDR1 PRHDT and CDR2 FYEKMQ (reference sequence). This chain's CDR3 is CASSFDTSTDTQYF. The CDR3 nucleotides are TGTGCCAGCAGCTTCGACACCAGCACAGATACGCAGTATTTT.

The CDR3 spells CASSDGGGGNTEAFF. DNA for the CDR3: TGTGCCAGCAGTGACGGAGGGGGCGGGAACACTGAAGCTTTCTTT. This chain joins TRBV6-2 or TRBV6-3 and TRBJ1-1, with 7 bases identical to TRBD1. This CDR3 is 15 amino acids long. The germline CDR1 and CDR2 sequences are MNHEY and SVGEGT. With 5 bases clipped from V and 1 base from J, the junction kept 7 bases outside the gene matches.

The V call is TRBV10-2, the J call TRBJ1-6, with D tentatively TRBD1 (6 bases). The CDR3 is made up of 13 amino acids. The V end lost 7 bases, the J end lost 7 bases, and 11 bases lay between the germline ends. The germline gives CDR1 WSHSY, CDR2 SAAADI. In nucleotides, the CDR3 is TGCGCCAGCACCGGGACAAGGAATTCACCCCTCCACTTT. Its protein product is CASTGTRNSPLHF.

This clone was found a few times. The chain is built from TRBV19 and TRBJ2-7, with D perhaps TRBD1 (6 bases). Trimming stripped 5 bases from V and 6 bases from J, with 14 bases between. The CDR3 spans 13 residues. Per the germline V gene, CDR1 is LNHDA and CDR2 is SQIVND (reference sequence). The CDR3 coding sequence is TGTGCCAGTAGTCTGGACAGAAAGGGCGAGCAGTACTTC. It translates to CASSLDRKGEQYF.

The V call is TRBV11-2, the J call TRBJ2-5; 9 bases align to TRBD1. The CDR3 runs to 15 residues. Germline trimming cut 4 bases from V and 5 bases from J; bases unmatched to any gene: 8. Germline-derived CDR1 and CDR2 are SGHAT and FQNNGV. The CDR3 DNA is TGTGCCAGCAGCTCACAGGGGGCGGGTCAGGAGACCCAGTACTTC. Translated, it gives CASSSQGAGQETQYF.

The chain links TRBV13 to TRBJ1-2; 8 nucleotides match TRBD1. Germline CDR1 reads PRHDT; CDR2 reads FYEKMQ (reference sequence). With 4 bases clipped from V and 12 bases from J, the junction kept 7 bases outside the gene matches. This CDR3 comprises 12 residues. CDR3 sequence: CASSSQGATDTF. In DNA form, the CDR3 reads TGTGCCAGCAGCTCCCAGGGGGCCACGGACACCTTC.

This chain connects TRBV11-2 to TRBJ1-1; D is unresolved. Germline loops: CDR1 SGHAT, CDR2 FQNNGV. The V and J ends lost 2 bases and 7 bases respectively, with 5 bases between them. This CDR3 has 11 residues. The CDR3 is CASSLSIEAFF. As DNA, the CDR3 is TGTGCCAGCAGCTTATCAATTGAAGCTTTCTTT.

The V gene is TRBV10-3, the J gene TRBJ2-1; a weak D match, TRBD1 (8 bases). The CDR3 has 13 amino acids. V was pared by 4 bases and J by 8 bases, with 12 bases between. Germline CDR1 is ENHRY and CDR2 is SYGVKD. The CDR3 region is CAISGTGRDEQFF. The CDR3 nucleotides read TGTGCCATCAGTGGGACAGGGAGGGATGAGCAGTTCTTC.

A single count supports this clone. The rearrangement links TRBV6-2 or TRBV6-3 to TRBJ2-7, with D tentatively TRBD2 (5 bases). The CDR3 is made up of 16 amino acids. Germline V gene data show CDR1 as MNHEY and CDR2 as SVGEGT. V was clipped by 0 bases and J by 3 bases, with 15 bases between them. The CDR3 region is CASSYSTLGSIYEQYF. In DNA, the CDR3 is TGTGCCAGCAGTTACTCGACACTGGGGAGTATCTACGAGCAGTACTTC.

This clone has a single count. The chain recombines TRBV5-6 with TRBJ1-3; D is ambiguous. This CDR3 region has 13 residues. V was cut by 2 bases and J by 0 bases, with 3 bases left in between. The germline CDR1 and CDR2 sequences are SGHDT and YYEEEE. CDR3 nucleotides: TGTGCCAGCAGCTTCGGCTCTGGAAACACCATATATTTT. This translates into CASSFGSGNTIYF. The full variable domain, rest sourced from reference TRBV5-6 and TRBJ1-3, is DAGVTQSPTHLIKTRGQQVTLRCSPKSGHDTVSWYQQALGQGPQFIFQYYEEEERQRGNFPDRFSGHQFPNYSSELNVNALLLGDSALYLCASSFGSGNTIYFGEGSWLTVV.

This sequence joins TRBV6-2 or TRBV6-3 and TRBJ2-7, with D possibly matching TRBD1 (5 bases). Trimming stripped 4 bases from V and 6 bases from J, with 19 bases between. The CDR3 is made up of 15 amino acids. Germline V gene sequence: CDR1 MNHEY, CDR2 SVGEGT. The CDR3 loop is CASSSDRSGASEQYF. CDR3 DNA sequence: TGTGCCAGCAGTTCCGACCGATCTGGGGCCTCCGAGCAGTACTTC.

This clone was observed a single time. The J gene is TRBJ2-7, the V gene TRBV5-4; possible D gene TRBD1, 5 bases. The germline V gene has CDR1 SGHNT and CDR2 YYREEE (reference sequence). Deletions cut 6 bases from V and 4 bases from J, with 20 bases between. The CDR3 is made up of 15 amino acids. The CDR3 region has the DNA TGTGCCAGCACCCTGTTCGGGCAGGGTGAATACGAGCAGTACTTC. It yields the protein CASTLFGQGEYEQYF.

The chain joins TRBV28 to TRBJ1-2, with D possibly TRBD1 on 5 matching bases. Trimming shortened V by 2 bases and J by 4 bases, and 14 bases separated the two germline ends. Germline CDR1 and CDR2: MDHEN and SYDVKM. The CDR3 has 15 amino acids. This chain's CDR3 is CASSLTYPGIYGYTF. DNA of the CDR3: TGTGCCAGCAGTTTAACGTATCCAGGGATCTATGGCTACACCTTC.

The table lists this clone with a count of one. This chain joins TRBV28 and TRBJ1-3; D unclear. The CDR3 spans 14 residues. The V gene's germline CDR1 is MDHEN and CDR2 SYDVKM. V lost 5 bases, J lost 3 bases, and 11 bases lay in between. In DNA form, the CDR3 reads TGTGCCAGCAGTCGCGGGGATATTGGAAACACCATATATTTT. Protein product: CASSRGDIGNTIYF.

The chain is built from TRBV19 and TRBJ2-4, with 8 nucleotides matching TRBD1. Germline lookup yields CDR1 LNHDA and CDR2 SQIVND (reference sequence). The CDR3 is 16 amino acids. V was pared by 3 bases and J by 9 bases, with 13 bases of the junction left unmatched. CDR3 coding DNA: TGTGCCAGTAGTATGTCTGGACGGACAGGGTATCCCATTCAGTACTTC. This sequence encodes CASSMSGRTGYPIQYF.